These 26 T cell receptor beta chains were all obtained from the same sample, sequenced in a study of blood T cell repertoires in COVID-19. Profiled with immunoSEQ multiplex PCR; TCRdb holds only in-frame clones, not every one. The table lists about 120,000 clones, around 76% of them singletons, with 2.3% in the top ten. Sequenced sample: peripheral blood. These TCRs come from a man in his 70s with acute or convalescent COVID-19.

This rearrangement joins TRBV7-9 to TRBJ2-2, with TRBD1 as a possible D gene (5 bases). V lost 3 bases, J lost 1 base, and 6 bases lay in between. The V gene's germline CDR1 is SEHNR and CDR2 FQNEAQ (reference sequence). This CDR3 is built from 14 residues. CDR3 DNA: TGTGCCAGCAGCTTTGGACAGAACACCGGGGAGCTGTTTTTT. This translates into CASSFGQNTGELFF.

The V call is TRBV9, the J call TRBJ2-7; no clear D gene. CDR3 length: 14 amino acids. Germline values: CDR1 SGDLS, CDR2 YYNGEE. Trimming took 0 bases from V and 2 from J, leaving 9 bases between them. Here the CDR3 reads CASSVAAEAYEQYF. The CDR3 DNA follows: TGTGCCAGCAGCGTAGCCGCAGAAGCCTACGAGCAGTACTTC. Full variable domain (remainder filled in from reference TRBV9 and TRBJ2-7): DSGVTQTPKHLITATGQRVTLRCSPRSGDLSVYWYQQSLDQGLQFLIQYYNGEERAKGNILERFSAQQFPDLHSELNLSSLELGDSALYFCASSVAAEAYEQYFGPGTRLTVT.

The chain recombines TRBV9 with TRBJ2-7, with 11 positions matching TRBD2. This CDR3 is built from 17 residues. The V gene's germline CDR1 is SGDLS and CDR2 YYNGEE. V dropped 0 bases and J dropped 4; count of bases not matched to a gene: 9. The CDR3 bases are TGTGCCAGCAGCGTAGGGCTAGCGGGGGGCGGAATTTACGAGCAGTACTTC. It encodes CASSVGLAGGGIYEQYF.

The chain couples TRBV9 to TRBJ2-2; TRBD1 is a possible D gene (5 bases). Germline V lookup: CDR1 SGDLS, CDR2 YYNGEE. The CDR3 spans 15 residues. The ends were cut back, 0 bases at V and 3 bases at J, with 9 bases in the middle. The CDR3 sequence: CASSVATGYTGELFF. DNA of the CDR3: TGTGCCAGCAGCGTAGCTACAGGTTACACCGGGGAGCTGTTTTTT.

The rearrangement links TRBV20-1 to TRBJ1-5; D is uncertain. Germline CDR1 reads DFQATT; CDR2 reads SNEGSKA (reference sequence). Trimming removed 3 bases from V and 0 bases from J, with 12 bases in between. The CDR3 length is 15 residues. This CDR3 reads CSASLTDNSNQPQHF. CDR3 in DNA: TGCAGTGCTAGTCTCACAGACAATAGCAATCAGCCCCAGCATTTT.

This chain joins TRBV5-8 and TRBJ1-2; 8 nucleotides agree with TRBD1. The CDR3 runs 17 residues. Germline V gene sequence: CDR1 SGHTS, CDR2 YDEGEE. With V trimmed by 3 bases and J by 0 bases, 10 bases remained unmatched. The DNA for the CDR3 is TGTGCCAGCAGCTCCACAGGGGGTAGATTCTCTAACTATGGCTACACCTTC. Translation: CASSSTGGRFSNYGYTF.

V usage is TRBV27 and J usage is TRBJ1-5, with 10 bases matching TRBD1. The J segment lost 3 bases and the V segment lost 4 bases, leaving 3 bases of the junction unmatched. This CDR3 comprises 15 residues. Germline V gene lookup returns CDR1 MNHEY and CDR2 SMNVEV (reference sequence). DNA for the CDR3: TGTGCCAGCAGTTGGGGGACAGGGGTCAATCAGCCCCAGCATTTT. Its protein is CASSWGTGVNQPQHF.

The J gene is TRBJ2-1, the V gene TRBV7-2, with TRBD2 identical over 10 bases. The V gene end was trimmed by 1 base and the J gene end by 0 bases; junction bases not matched to a gene: 6. The germline gives CDR1 SGHTA, CDR2 FQGNSA. The CDR3 runs 18 residues. The CDR3 loop reads CASSLGLAGLGSYNEQFF. Here the CDR3 DNA reads TGTGCCAGCAGCTTAGGACTAGCGGGCCTGGGCTCCTACAATGAGCAGTTCTTC.

This clone was seen only once. The V gene is TRBV18, the J gene TRBJ1-5; 9 nucleotides match TRBD1. The CDR3 loop spans 15 amino acids. CDR1 and CDR2 (germline): KGHSH, LQKENI. The V and J ends lost 4 bases and 4 bases, in that order; junction bases with no gene match: 5. CDR3 sequence: CASSLGTGRNQPQHF. As DNA, the CDR3 is TGTGCCAGCTCACTAGGGACAGGGCGGAATCAGCCCCAGCATTTT.

The CDR3 nucleotides are TGTGCCAGCAGCGGAAGCGGCTCTGGGGCCAACGTCCTGACTTTC. This encodes CASSGSGSGANVLTF. This chain uses TRBV11-2 with TRBJ2-6; tentative D call: TRBD2 (5 bases). Germline loops: CDR1 SGHAT, CDR2 FQNNGV. The CDR3 consists of 15 residues. The V end was cut by 5 bases, the J end by 0 bases, with 8 bases between.

This clone was recorded only once. The rearrangement uses TRBV5-4 and TRBJ1-2; tentative D call: TRBD1 (5 bases). The V end lost 5 bases, the J end lost 6 bases, and 20 bases lay between the germline ends. Germline lookup yields CDR1 SGHNT and CDR2 YYREEE (reference sequence). The CDR3 extends over 15 amino acids. The CDR3 nucleotides read TGTGCCAGCAGGTGGGGTTCGGCAGGGCTCGATGGCTACACCTTC. This translates into CASRWGSAGLDGYTF.

This rearrangement joins TRBV7-9 to TRBJ1-6; 7 nucleotides align to TRBD1. Losses at the gene ends were 3 bases for V and 9 bases for J; bases not matched to a gene: 8. The CDR3 sequence is 15 residues long. Germline assignment: CDR1 SEHNR and CDR2 FQNEAQ (reference sequence). The CDR3: CASSFQGTVGSPLHF. As DNA, the CDR3 is TGTGCCAGCAGCTTTCAGGGGACAGTGGGTTCACCCCTCCACTTT.

This clone came up once. V and J are TRBV27 and TRBJ2-1, with TRBD2 matching 7 bases. CDR3 size: 14 residues. Germline V gives CDR1 MNHEY, CDR2 SMNVEV (reference sequence). The ends lost 3 bases at V and 8 bases at J; junction bases unmatched: 7. DNA of the CDR3: TGTGCCAGCAGTTTGGAGCGGGGCAGTGATGAGCAGTTCTTC. As protein: CASSLERGSDEQFF.

In DNA, the CDR3 is TGTGCCAGCAGTACAAACAGGGTTAGTGGGGCCAACGTCCTGACTTTC. It translates to CASSTNRVSGANVLTF. The chain recombines TRBV6-2 or TRBV6-3 with TRBJ2-6; perhaps TRBD1 as D (6 bases). The CDR3 spans 16 residues. CDR1 and CDR2 from the germline V gene are MNHEY and SVGEGT. V lost 5 bases and J lost 3, with 14 bases in between.

This clone occurred once. The CDR3 nucleotides are TGTGCCAGCAGGCAAGGGACAGGGGGCCAACACGAGCAGTACTTC. Translating gives CASRQGTGGQHEQYF. V and J are TRBV5-4 and TRBJ2-7; TRBD1 aligns across 12 bases. The germline gives CDR1 SGHNT, CDR2 YYREEE (reference sequence). Trimming at V came to 5 bases and at J to 5 bases, leaving 8 bases not matched to a gene. This CDR3 has 15 residues.

The chain has TRBV25-1 and TRBJ2-6, with unresolved D. This CDR3 contains 14 residues. Trimming shortened V by 6 bases and J by 0 bases, and 6 bases separated the two germline ends. Germline assignment: CDR1 MGHDK and CDR2 SYGVNS. The CDR3 protein is CASSGFSGANVLTF. The DNA of the CDR3 is TGTGCCAGCAGCGGGTTCTCTGGGGCCAACGTCCTGACTTTC.

The V gene is TRBV10-3, the J gene TRBJ1-4; D gene uncertain. Trimming shortened V by 3 bases and J by 10 bases, and 12 bases separated the two germline ends. Looked up from germline, CDR1 is ENHRY and CDR2 is SYGVKD. The CDR3 has 13 amino acids. CDR3 sequence reads: CAISEEELRKLFF. CDR3 DNA: TGTGCCATCAGTGAAGAGGAATTGCGAAAACTGTTTTTT.

The gene calls are TRBV18 and TRBJ1-1, with 7 bases lining up with TRBD1. The germline gives CDR1 KGHSH, CDR2 LQKENI. The CDR3 runs 13 residues. After removal of 6 bases from V and 7 bases from J, the junction contained 8 bases not matched to a gene. The CDR3 coding sequence is TGTGCCAGCTCTAGCCGGGACAGAGATGAAGCTTTCTTT. Translation: CASSSRDRDEAFF. Based on the CDR3 plus reference TRBV18 and TRBJ1-1, the full variable domain is NAGVMQNPRHLVRRRGQEARLRCSPMKGHSHVYWYRQLPEEGLKFMVYLQKENIIDESGMPKERFSAEFPKEGPSILRIQQVVRGDSAAYFCASSSRDRDEAFFGQGTRLTVV.

The rearrangement uses TRBV12-3 or TRBV12-4 and TRBJ1-1, with D possibly matching TRBD1 (5 bases). Trimming cost V 7 bases and J 1 base, with 10 bases left between them. The CDR3 is made up of 13 amino acids. The CDR3 bases are TGTGCCAGCATAAGGGGTCAGAACACTGAAGCTTTCTTT. The encoded protein is CASIRGQNTEAFF.

This clone was found a few times. The rearrangement links TRBV4-3 to TRBJ1-1, with D unclear. Germline CDR1 and CDR2: LGHNA and YSLEER. The V end lost 1 base, the J end lost 2 bases, and 8 bases lay between the germline ends. CDR3 length equals 14 residues. CDR3 sequence: CASSQAAGNTEAFF. The CDR3 DNA reads TGCGCCAGCAGCCAAGCAGCAGGAAACACTGAAGCTTTCTTT.

The chain is built from TRBV5-1 and TRBJ2-2; 9 bases align to TRBD1. CDR3 length: 15 residues. Germline V lookup: CDR1 SGHRS, CDR2 YFSETQ. Trimming cost V 4 bases and J 0 bases; bases outside gene matches: 1. The CDR3 loop reads CASSRDRANTGELFF. In DNA form, the CDR3 reads TGCGCCAGCAGCCGGGACAGGGCGAACACCGGGGAGCTGTTTTTT.

V gene TRBV6-5 combines with J gene TRBJ1-5, with TRBD1 matching over 7 bases. Trimming removed 2 bases from V and 4 bases from J; junction bases left unmatched: 2. Germline CDR1 reads MNHEY; CDR2 reads SVGAGI. CDR3 length equals 14 residues. The CDR3 DNA reads as TGTGCCAGCAGTTACGCGACAGGGAATCAGCCCCAGCATTTT. Protein product: CASSYATGNQPQHF.

This chain connects TRBV9 to TRBJ1-3; D is possibly TRBD1 (5 bases). Germline CDR1 reads SGDLS; CDR2 reads YYNGEE. The CDR3 sequence is 15 residues long. The ends were cut back, 0 bases at V and 1 base at J, with 8 bases in the middle. The CDR3 bases are TGTGCCAGCAGCGTAGTCGGGGGTTCTGGAAACACCATATATTTT. Translating gives CASSVVGGSGNTIYF.

The chain links TRBV18 to TRBJ1-4; D gene unclear. The CDR3 loop spans 13 amino acids. From germline, CDR1 is KGHSH and CDR2 LQKENI. Deletions cut 3 bases from V and 3 bases from J, with 5 bases between. The CDR3 sequence is CASSPGANEKLFF. For the CDR3, the DNA is TGTGCCAGCTCACCGGGCGCTAATGAAAAACTGTTTTTT.

This clone was counted only a few times. The CDR3 DNA sequence: TGCGCCAGCAGCTTAGACAGGGTCCAAGAGACCCAGTACTTC. This gives the protein CASSLDRVQETQYF. The chain joins TRBV5-1 to TRBJ2-5; 7 bases match TRBD1. Germline CDR1 is SGHRS and CDR2 is YFSETQ. V lost 2 bases, J lost 1 base, and 2 bases stayed unmatched. The length of the CDR3 is 14 residues.

V usage is TRBV5-1 and J usage is TRBJ2-1, with 7 bases that match TRBD2. Germline V gives CDR1 SGHRS, CDR2 YFSETQ. With 1 base clipped from V and 7 bases from J, the junction kept 11 bases outside the gene matches. The CDR3 totals 16 residues. For the CDR3, the DNA is TGCGCCAGCAGCTTGATACCGGGGGGTCCTTTGAATGAGCAGTTCTTC. This encodes CASSLIPGGPLNEQFF.